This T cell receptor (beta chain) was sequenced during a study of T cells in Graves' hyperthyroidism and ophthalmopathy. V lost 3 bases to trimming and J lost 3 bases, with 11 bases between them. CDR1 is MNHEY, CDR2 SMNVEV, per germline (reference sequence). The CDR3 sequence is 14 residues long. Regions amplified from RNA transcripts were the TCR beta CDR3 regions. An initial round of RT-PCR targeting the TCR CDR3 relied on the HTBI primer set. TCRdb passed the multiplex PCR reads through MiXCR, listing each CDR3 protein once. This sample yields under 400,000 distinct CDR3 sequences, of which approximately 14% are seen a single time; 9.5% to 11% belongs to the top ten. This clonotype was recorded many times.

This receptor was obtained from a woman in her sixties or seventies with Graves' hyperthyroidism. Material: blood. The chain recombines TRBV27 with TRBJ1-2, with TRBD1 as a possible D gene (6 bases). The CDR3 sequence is CASSFRGSDYGYTF. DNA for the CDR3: TGTGCCAGCAGTTTCAGGGGTTCGGACTATGGCTACACCTTC.